This paragraph covers one T cell receptor (beta chain) sequence. The antigen is unknown. CDR1 and CDR2 from the germline V gene are LGHNA and YNFKEQ. Unmatched junction bases numbered 16, after V lost 2 bases and J lost 8 bases. The CDR3 length is 18 residues. The authors ran a second PCR of about 7 to 11 cycles using a sample-barcoded 5' primer and a J-beta primer mix. Carrying 12 random nucleotides, a template-switch adaptor labeled each individual cDNA molecule. TCRdb fed the 5' RACE reads into MiXCR, producing one record per CDR3 protein. This table holds 850,000 to 1,300,000 distinct CDR3 sequences, around 45% found once. This entry is derived from a study of blood T cells in healthy people across ages. Study-level findings and limits: Bulk PBMC profiling left naive and antigen-experienced comparisons inconclusive.

Staff drew roughly 10 milliliters of peripheral blood from each donor. Each sample yielded at least 7 million isolated PBMCs. The material sequenced was blood. This rearrangement joins TRBV4-2 to TRBJ2-1; 9 bases fit TRBD2. The origin of this receptor is a woman in her fifties or sixties in good health. CDR3 DNA: TGTGCCAGCAGCCAACGGTTTGGGGGGCTAGCGGGATTCGATGAGCAGTTCTTC. Its protein is CASSQRFGGLAGFDEQFF.